The T cell receptor (beta chain) described here comes from a study of response to subunit inactivated influenza vaccine. The CDR3 has 14 residues. This clonotype was observed a few times. Its antigen is undetermined. Whole-study findings and limits: Researchers suggested that each seasonal influenza vaccination recruits few new T cells.

MiXCR, applied by TCRdb to the RT-PCR reads, yields one record per CDR3 protein. The table lists around 540,000 distinct CDR3 sequences, 10% to 15% of them singletons. The source was PBMCs from blood, collected on the day of vaccination. The chain carries TRBV21-1 and TRBJ2-3; no check of the table's D call, TRBD1, against the DNA was made. TRBV21-1 is flagged as a pseudogene. This TCR was recovered from a man in his forties or fifties who received an inactivated influenza vaccine. CDR3 loop: CASSKRGRGHTQYF. CDR3 sequence (DNA): TGTGCCAGCAGCAAAAGGGGCCGGGGGCATACGCAGTATTTT.